The following is a T cell receptor (beta chain) sequence with its context. These data are taken from a study of blood T cell repertoires in COVID-19. The germline V gene encodes CDR1 SGHVS and CDR2 FQNEAQ. Trimming shortened V by 5 bases and J by 0 bases, and 16 bases separated the two germline ends. The CDR3 extends over 17 amino acids. Clones were sequenced by immunoSEQ multiplex PCR, and TCRdb holds only the in-frame ones, with some missing. The repertoire holds about 7,500 clones, about 73% seen once, with under 20% in the top ten. This rearrangement joins TRBV7-8 to TRBJ1-4; a possible D gene is TRBD1 (5 bases). Sequencing was done on a sample of peripheral blood. The clonotype originates from a human donor in a cohort sampled during active COVID-19. The CDR3 DNA reads as TGTGCCAGCAGCCGACCCCCCGGGACTGCAACTAATGAAAAACTGTTTTTT. Translated: CASSRPPGTATNEKLFF. Full variable domain (outside the CDR3, taken from reference TRBV7-8 and TRBJ1-4): GAGVSQSPRYKVAKRGQDVALRCDPISGHVSLFWYQQALGQGPEFLTYFQNEAQLDKSGLPSDRFFAERPEGSVSTLKIQRTQQEDSAVYLCASSRPPGTATNEKLFFGSGTQLSVL.